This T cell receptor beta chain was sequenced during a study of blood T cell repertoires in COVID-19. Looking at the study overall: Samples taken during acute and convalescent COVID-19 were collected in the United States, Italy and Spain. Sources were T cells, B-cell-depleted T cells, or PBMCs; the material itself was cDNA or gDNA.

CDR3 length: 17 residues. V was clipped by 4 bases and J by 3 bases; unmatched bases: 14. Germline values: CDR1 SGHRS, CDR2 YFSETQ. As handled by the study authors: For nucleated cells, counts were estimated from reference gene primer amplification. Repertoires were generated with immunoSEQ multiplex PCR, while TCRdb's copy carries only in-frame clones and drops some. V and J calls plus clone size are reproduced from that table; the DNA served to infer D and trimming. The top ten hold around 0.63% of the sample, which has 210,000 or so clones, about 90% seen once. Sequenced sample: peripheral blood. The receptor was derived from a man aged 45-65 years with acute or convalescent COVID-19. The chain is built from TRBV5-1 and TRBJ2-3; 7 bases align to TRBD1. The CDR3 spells CASSGDRTHLLTDTQYF. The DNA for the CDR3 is TGCGCCAGCAGCGGGGACAGAACACATTTATTGACAGATACGCAGTATTTT.